Sequencing of this T cell receptor (beta chain) was carried out in a study of neoadjuvant anti-PD-1 for oral cavity cancer. Notes on the study in general: Pretreatment Treg/Th17 ratio correlated inversely with post-treatment tumor clonality.

Between the trimmed V and J ends, which lost 6 bases and 6 bases, there was a span of 18 bases. CDR3 length: 13 amino acids. Germline V gene data show CDR1 as SQVTM and CDR2 as ANQGSEA. This table comes from immunoSEQ multiplex PCR, and its TCRdb copy is limited to in-frame clones, with some not included. The sample holds over 9,000 clones, around 66% seen once. The sample holds a few counts of this clone. Its specificity is not known. The time point: after neoadjuvant nivolumab, at surgical resection. Patients were newly diagnosed with stage II-IVA oral cavity squamous cell carcinoma without prior systemic or radiation treatment.

The chain carries TRBV29-1 and TRBJ2-7; maybe TRBD2 (5 bases). The receptor's source is a person aged 35-79 years with oral cavity squamous cell carcinoma. This specimen was PBMCs, taken after nivolumab (anti-PD-1) treatment. The CDR3 sequence is CSVLGALGGEQYF. The CDR3 DNA sequence: TGCAGCGTCCTCGGAGCTTTAGGAGGCGAGCAGTACTTC.